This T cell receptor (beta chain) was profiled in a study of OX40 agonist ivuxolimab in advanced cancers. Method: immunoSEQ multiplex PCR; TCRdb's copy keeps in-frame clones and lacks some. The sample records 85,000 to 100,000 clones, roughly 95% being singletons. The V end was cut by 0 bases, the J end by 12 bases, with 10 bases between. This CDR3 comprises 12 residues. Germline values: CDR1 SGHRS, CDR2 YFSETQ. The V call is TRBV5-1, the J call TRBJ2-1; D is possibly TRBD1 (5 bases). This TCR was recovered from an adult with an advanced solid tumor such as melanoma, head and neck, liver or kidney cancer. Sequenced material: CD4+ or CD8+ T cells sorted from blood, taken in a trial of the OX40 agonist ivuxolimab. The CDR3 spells CASSLDGALQFF. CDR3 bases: TGCGCCAGCAGCTTGGATGGGGCCCTGCAGTTCTTC.